This is a list of T cell receptor beta chains from one sample in a study of OX40 agonist ivuxolimab in advanced cancers. Some clones are missing from TCRdb's copy, which holds only in-frame ones; the method was immunoSEQ multiplex PCR. Of under 70,000 clones in the sample, approximately 90% were seen once. Sequenced here: CD4+ or CD8+ T cells sorted from blood, sampled in a trial of the OX40 agonist ivuxolimab. These receptors were taken from an adult with an advanced solid tumor such as melanoma, head and neck, liver or kidney cancer. The CDR3 runs from the conserved cysteine through the conserved F or W. D genes are given only for firm matches. Clone size is shown for a subset of rows, as once, few, many or a class of expanded clone.

NA,TRBV28,TRBJ1-2,NA,CASSPGGGYYGYTF,TGTGCCAGCAGCCCCGGGGGCGGGTACTATGGCTACACCTTC
NA,TRBV11-2,TRBJ2-5,TRBD1,CASRPAGGPETQYF,TGTGCCAGCAGGCCCGCAGGGGGTCCAGAGACCCAGTACTTC
once,TRBV30,TRBJ2-2,TRBD2,CAWVRAGGPGELFF,TGTGCCTGGGTGAGGGCGGGAGGGCCCGGGGAGCTGTTTTTT
NA,TRBV9,TRBJ2-1,TRBD2,CASSVRAGVYNEQFF,TGTGCCAGCAGCGTGCGAGCGGGAGTTTACAATGAGCAGTTCTTC
NA,TRBV7-3,TRBJ1-2,NA,CASSLSGGQTNYGYTF,TGTGCCAGCAGCTTAAGTGGGGGACAAACTAACTATGGCTACACCTTC
NA,TRBV6-1,TRBJ1-2,TRBD1,CASSELGITGAYGYTF,TGTGCCAGCAGTGAATTAGGGATAACAGGGGCGTATGGCTACACCTTC
NA,TRBV5-3,TRBJ1-1,NA,CARSSRDGNTEAFF,TGTGCCAGAAGCTCCAGGGATGGGAACACTGAAGCTTTCTTT
NA,TRBV28,TRBJ2-1,NA,CASSLGLVFNEQFF,TGTGCCAGCAGTTTAGGGCTAGTGTTCAATGAGCAGTTCTTC
NA,TRBV19,TRBJ1-1,NA,CASTYGVMNTEAFF,TGTGCCAGTACCTACGGGGTTATGAACACTGAAGCTTTCTTT
NA,TRBV10-3,TRBJ2-5,TRBD1,CAISPGTAQETQYF,TGTGCCATCAGCCCCGGGACAGCCCAAGAGACCCAGTACTTC
NA,TRBV6-5,TRBJ2-7,NA,CASSGEYEQYF,TGTGCCAGCTCGGGGGAATACGAGCAGTACTTC
NA,TRBV19,TRBJ2-1,TRBD1,CASSPPRGPDNEQFF,TGTGCCAGTAGTCCACCGAGGGGGCCAGACAATGAGCAGTTCTTC
NA,TRBV11-2,TRBJ2-1,NA,CASRYFSSSDNNEQFF,TGTGCCAGCAGGTACTTCAGCAGCTCGGACAATAATGAGCAGTTCTTC
NA,TRBV28,TRBJ1-5,NA,CASHGTPNQPQHF,TGTGCCAGCCATGGGACTCCTAATCAGCCCCAGCATTTT
NA,TRBV5-1,TRBJ2-1,TRBD1,CASSSGQGDNEQFF,TGCGCCAGCAGCTCTGGACAGGGGGACAATGAGCAGTTCTTC
NA,TRBV5-1,TRBJ2-2,NA,CASSPSRTRNTGELFF,TGCGCCAGCAGCCCCTCCCGGACGAGGAACACCGGGGAGCTGTTTTTT
NA,TRBV7-8,TRBJ1-2,NA,CASSLQGRRTLNYGYTF,TGTGCCAGCAGCCTCCAGGGCAGGCGGACCCTAAACTATGGCTACACCTTC
once,TRBV10-3,TRBJ2-7,NA,CAIRQTVTAYEQYF,TGTGCCATCAGACAGACTGTTACTGCCTACGAGCAGTACTTC
NA,TRBV28,TRBJ1-1,NA,CASSFVLTEAFF,TGTGCCAGCAGTTTTGTACTCACTGAAGCTTTCTTT
NA,TRBV15,TRBJ2-1,NA,CATSSVPGLPSEQFF,TGTGCCACCAGCAGTGTTCCGGGACTCCCAAGTGAGCAGTTCTTC
NA,TRBV18,TRBJ2-1,NA,CASSPPKSSSYNEQFF,TGTGCCAGCTCACCACCGAAGTCGAGCTCCTACAATGAGCAGTTCTTC
medium-sized,TRBV18,TRBJ2-7,NA,CASSPPESSYEQYF,TGTGCCAGCTCACCACCGGAAAGCTCCTACGAGCAGTACTTC
NA,TRBV6-6,TRBJ2-7,NA,CASSWGTEYEQYF,TGTGCCAGCAGTTGGGGGACGGAGTACGAGCAGTACTTC
NA,TRBV7-8,TRBJ2-3,TRBD1,CASSLTGGGTDTQYF,TGTGCCAGCAGCTTAACAGGGGGCGGCACAGATACGCAGTATTTT
once,TRBV6-5,TRBJ2-7,NA,CASSYSNIQGGYEQYF,TGTGCCAGCAGTTACTCGAATATCCAGGGCGGCTACGAGCAGTACTTC
NA,TRBV29-1,TRBJ2-7,TRBD2,CSVGASGSYEQYF,TGCAGCGTTGGGGCTAGCGGGAGCTACGAGCAGTACTTC
NA,TRBV6-5,TRBJ2-3,NA,CASSRQGLGDTQYF,TGTGCCAGCAGTAGGCAGGGGCTGGGGGATACGCAGTATTTT
NA,TRBV7-9,TRBJ2-1,NA,CASYKSSYNEQFF,TGTGCCAGCTACAAGAGCTCCTACAATGAGCAGTTCTTC
NA,TRBV7-6,TRBJ2-3,NA,CASSLEGLHTDTQYF,TGTGCCAGCAGCTTAGAGGGCCTACACACAGATACGCAGTATTTT
NA,TRBV14,TRBJ2-7,TRBD1,CASSRTPGDRGNSYEQYF,TGTGCCAGCAGCCGCACACCGGGAGACAGGGGTAATTCCTACGAGCAGTACTTC
NA,TRBV7-2,TRBJ2-7,NA,CASSLVFGAAYEQYF,TGTGCCAGCAGCTTAGTCTTCGGGGCTGCCTACGAGCAGTACTTC
NA,TRBV28,TRBJ2-4,NA,CASSSPGSGNRAKNIQYF,TGTGCCAGCAGTTCCCCCGGATCAGGGAATAGGGCCAAAAACATTCAGTACTTC
NA,TRBV11-2,TRBJ2-2,NA,CASSPGHRNTGELFF,TGTGCCAGCAGTCCGGGACATAGGAACACCGGGGAGCTGTTTTTT
NA,TRBV30,TRBJ1-4,NA,CAWNRRALDEKLFF,TGTGCCTGGAACCGACGGGCCCTAGATGAAAAACTGTTTTTT
few,TRBV2,TRBJ2-7,TRBD1,CASKRGQGLYEQYF,TGTGCCAGCAAAAGGGGACAGGGTCTTTACGAGCAGTACTTC
NA,TRBV5-1,TRBJ2-5,NA,CASSGGGATEGTQYF,TGCGCCAGCAGCGGGGGTGGGGCCACGGAGGGGACCCAGTACTTC
NA,TRBV11-3,TRBJ2-2,NA,CASSAGPAAGELFF,TGTGCCAGCAGCGCTGGGCCAGCCGCGGGGGAGCTGTTTTTT
NA,TRBV6-5,TRBJ1-4,TRBD1,CASKRQGNEKLFF,TGTGCCAGCAAGAGACAGGGGAATGAAAAACTGTTTTTT
NA,TRBV6-1,TRBJ2-5,TRBD2,CASSEELAGGRETQYF,TGTGCCAGCAGTGAAGAACTAGCGGGAGGGAGGGAGACCCAGTACTTC
NA,TRBV2,TRBJ2-7,NA,CASSLGRGGSYEQYF,TGTGCCAGCAGCCTTGGAAGGGGTGGTTCCTACGAGCAGTACTTC